Listed below are T cell receptor beta chains from one sample, sequenced in a study of blood T cell repertoires in COVID-19. TCRdb's table, derived via immunoSEQ multiplex PCR, lists solely in-frame clones and lacks some. Of about 270,000 clones detected, 70% to 90% appear once; the ten largest clones hold about 4%. The specimen sequenced was PBMCs or T cells enriched from blood (not recorded which). The receptors stem from a young woman with acute COVID-19. Both conserved end residues are part of each CDR3. D genes are given only for firm matches. The size field is filled for only some rows; it gives once, few, many or a size class.

d_call: TRBD2; v_call: TRBV5-1; j_call: TRBJ2-5; clone_size: -; cdr3_nt: TGCGCCAGCAGCTTTGGGACTACGAAAGAGACCCAGTACTTC; cdr3_aa: CASSFGTTKETQYF
d_call: TRBD2; v_call: TRBV10-1; j_call: TRBJ2-5; clone_size: -; cdr3_nt: TGCGCCAGCAGTGGGACTAGCGGGACCGTCCAGTACTTC; cdr3_aa: CASSGTSGTVQYF
d_call: -; v_call: TRBV30; j_call: TRBJ2-3; clone_size: -; cdr3_nt: TGTGCCTGGACAGGGATATTCGGTGGAGATACGCAGTATTTT; cdr3_aa: CAWTGIFGGDTQYF
d_call: TRBD1; v_call: TRBV19; j_call: TRBJ1-1; clone_size: -; cdr3_nt: TGTGCCAGTAGTATGCCAGGGGGGCCGAACACTGAAGCTTTCTTT; cdr3_aa: CASSMPGGPNTEAFF
d_call: -; v_call: TRBV5-1; j_call: TRBJ2-7; clone_size: -; cdr3_nt: TGCGCCAGCAGCCGGAGGGGTCCCGAGCAGTACTTC; cdr3_aa: CASSRRGPEQYF
d_call: TRBD1; v_call: TRBV9; j_call: TRBJ2-7; clone_size: -; cdr3_nt: TGTGCCAGCAGCGACACCCTTGGACAGGGGATTTACGAGCAGTACTTC; cdr3_aa: CASSDTLGQGIYEQYF
d_call: -; v_call: TRBV29-1; j_call: TRBJ1-1; clone_size: once; cdr3_nt: TGCAGCGTTGATCGGGGGGTGAACACTGAAGCTTTCTTT; cdr3_aa: CSVDRGVNTEAFF
d_call: TRBD2; v_call: TRBV18; j_call: TRBJ2-7; clone_size: -; cdr3_nt: TGTGCCAGCTCACCGACTAGCGATTTTTCCTACGAGCAGTACTTC; cdr3_aa: CASSPTSDFSYEQYF
d_call: -; v_call: TRBV11-2; j_call: TRBJ2-5; clone_size: -; cdr3_nt: TGTGCCAGCAGCTTAGGGGCGGGATTTCAAGAGACCCAGTACTTC; cdr3_aa: CASSLGAGFQETQYF
d_call: TRBD2; v_call: TRBV3-1/TRBV3-2; j_call: TRBJ2-1; clone_size: -; cdr3_nt: TGTGCCAGCAGCGCTAGCGGGAGGGATGGTGAGCAGTTCTTC; cdr3_aa: CASSASGRDGEQFF
d_call: -; v_call: TRBV30; j_call: TRBJ1-2; clone_size: -; cdr3_nt: TGTGCCCGAGGTGGGTTGGTCAATGGCTACACCTTC; cdr3_aa: CARGGLVNGYTF
d_call: -; v_call: TRBV7-6; j_call: TRBJ2-7; clone_size: -; cdr3_nt: TGTGCCAGCAGCTATTCGGGGACATCTAACTACGAGCAGTACTTC; cdr3_aa: CASSYSGTSNYEQYF
d_call: -; v_call: TRBV18; j_call: TRBJ2-2; clone_size: -; cdr3_nt: TGTGCCAGCTCAGGGGACACAGACACCGGGGAGCTGTTTTTT; cdr3_aa: CASSGDTDTGELFF
d_call: TRBD1; v_call: TRBV4-1; j_call: TRBJ2-1; clone_size: -; cdr3_nt: TGCGCCAGCAGCCAGCGCCGGACAGGGGAAGAGCAGTTCTTC; cdr3_aa: CASSQRRTGEEQFF
d_call: -; v_call: TRBV29-1; j_call: TRBJ2-1; clone_size: once; cdr3_nt: TGCAGCGTCCAACCGGGGGACTGGGTCTACAATGAGCAGTTCTTC; cdr3_aa: CSVQPGDWVYNEQFF
d_call: TRBD1; v_call: TRBV10-3; j_call: TRBJ2-2; clone_size: -; cdr3_nt: TGTGCCATCAGTGAGTCGGGCTTACGCCAGGGGGCGCTCACCGGGGAGCTGTTTTTT; cdr3_aa: CAISESGLRQGALTGELFF
d_call: -; v_call: TRBV30; j_call: TRBJ1-3; clone_size: -; cdr3_nt: TGTGCCTGGGGGGCCTCTGGAAACACCATATATTTT; cdr3_aa: CAWGASGNTIYF
d_call: TRBD1; v_call: TRBV7-8; j_call: TRBJ1-5; clone_size: -; cdr3_nt: TGTGCCAGCAGCGAAGACAGGGGGTTAAATGGTTTGCAGCCCCAGCATTTT; cdr3_aa: CASSEDRGLNGLQPQHF
d_call: -; v_call: TRBV14; j_call: TRBJ1-3; clone_size: -; cdr3_nt: TGTGCCAGCAGCCTGCACACAGCTTCTGGAAACACCATATATTTT; cdr3_aa: CASSLHTASGNTIYF
d_call: -; v_call: TRBV12-3/TRBV12-4; j_call: TRBJ1-2; clone_size: -; cdr3_nt: TGTGCCAGCAGTTCCCAGGGACTCGGCTACACCTTC; cdr3_aa: CASSSQGLGYTF
d_call: -; v_call: TRBV29-1; j_call: TRBJ1-2; clone_size: -; cdr3_nt: TGCAGCGTTGTGCTTTCGGGAGTTCCCGCGGGCTACACCTTC; cdr3_aa: CSVVLSGVPAGYTF
d_call: -; v_call: TRBV7-2; j_call: TRBJ1-5; clone_size: -; cdr3_nt: TGTGCCAGCAGTCTACAGGGTAGGCAGCCCCAGCATTTT; cdr3_aa: CASSLQGRQPQHF